The next 27 T cell receptor beta chains were all read from a single sample in a study of beta chain features in type 1 diabetes. Isolated RNA was reverse transcribed in full, so expressed TCRB transcripts were sequenced. Assay: immunoSEQ multiplex PCR; the TCRdb copy retains only in-frame clones and omits some. The sample shows around 350,000 clones, 10% to 15% of them seen only once. The sequencing sample was made of naive CD4+ T cells from blood. These receptors all stem from a man aged 18 to 35 in good health.

This clone was seen a few times. The V and J genes are TRBV30 and TRBJ1-6; a possible D gene is TRBD1 (5 bases). Trimming left V 0 bases short and J 7 bases short, with 10 bases between. The CDR3 loop spans 14 amino acids. From germline, CDR1 is GTSNPN and CDR2 SVGIG (reference sequence). CDR3 sequence: CAWSVRQKNSPLHF. The CDR3 coding sequence is TGTGCCTGGAGTGTACGACAGAAAAATTCACCCCTCCACTTT.

In its sample, this clone was seen a few times. The chain recombines TRBV6-1 with TRBJ1-2; 7 positions agree with TRBD1. The V and J ends lost 8 bases and 4 bases, in that order; junction bases with no gene match: 13. Germline lookup yields CDR1 MNHNS and CDR2 SASEGT. The CDR3 length is 15 residues. This chain's CDR3 is CASAHRGQRAYGYTF. The CDR3 nucleotides are TGTGCCAGCGCTCACCGGGGACAGCGTGCCTATGGCTACACCTTC.

The rearrangement links TRBV14 to TRBJ2-7; no clear D. Germline CDR1 reads SGHDN; CDR2 reads FVKESK. Deletions cut 1 base from V and 7 bases from J, with 11 bases between. There are 13 residues in the CDR3. CDR3 sequence reads: CASSQVRYGEQYF. The CDR3 DNA reads as TGTGCCAGCAGCCAAGTTAGGTACGGGGAGCAGTACTTC.

This sequence joins TRBV29-1 and TRBJ1-1; D unresolved. The CDR3 contains 13 residues. V lost 5 bases, J lost 5 bases, and 15 bases lay in between. Germline V CDR1 and CDR2: SQVTM, ANQGSEA. The DNA for the CDR3 is TGCAGCGTTCTCCGGCCGATGAGGACTGAAGCTTTCTTT. Its protein is CSVLRPMRTEAFF.

Notes on this clone: Other DNA sequences in the sample encode the same CDR3. The chain carries TRBV9 and TRBJ2-1; 9 bases map to TRBD2. CDR3 length: 15 residues. Trimming at V came to 2 bases and at J to 1 base, leaving 1 base not matched to a gene. Germline loops: CDR1 SGDLS, CDR2 YYNGEE. In nucleotides, the CDR3 is TGTGCCAGCAGCGTGACTAGCGGTTCCTACAATGAGCAGTTCTTC. Translated, it gives CASSVTSGSYNEQFF.

In this sample, this clone turned up a few times. The chain has TRBV30 and TRBJ1-2; tentative D call: TRBD1 (6 bases). CDR3 length: 12 amino acids. Germline V gene data show CDR1 as GTSNPN and CDR2 as SVGIG (reference sequence). V was clipped by 3 bases and J by 5 bases, with 10 bases between them. CDR3 nucleotides: TGTGCCTGGAGGGGGACACAGTATGGCTACACCTTC. Translating gives CAWRGTQYGYTF.

The rearrangement uses TRBV7-2 and TRBJ2-1; TRBD2 agrees at 10 bases. V gave up 3 bases and J gave up 9 bases; unmatched junction bases: 11. Germline-derived CDR1 and CDR2 are SGHTA and FQGNSA. This CDR3 spans 16 amino acids. CDR3 sequence (DNA): TGTGCCAGCAGCTTCGAAACGGGACTAGCGTTTCCTGAGCAGTTCTTC. Encoded protein: CASSFETGLAFPEQFF. The full variable domain, in which reference TRBV7-2 and TRBJ2-1 provide the parts outside the CDR3, is GAGVSQSPSNKVTEKGKDVELRCDPISGHTALYWYRQSLGQGLEFLIYFQGNSAPDKSGLPSDRFSAERTGGSVSTLTIQRTQQEDSAVYLCASSFETGLAFPEQFFGPGTRLTVL.

This clone has a handful of counts. The chain couples TRBV15 to TRBJ1-1, with 12 bases matching TRBD1. V lost 0 bases, J lost 7 bases, and 6 bases stayed unmatched. The CDR3 sequence is 16 residues long. The germline CDR1 and CDR2 sequences are LNHNV and YYDKDF (reference sequence). CDR3 nucleotides: TGTGCCACCAGCAGAGATTGGGGGACAGGGGGCGGTGAAGCTTTCTTT. Protein: CATSRDWGTGGGEAFF.

The V and J genes are TRBV2 and TRBJ2-5; D remains unclear. Germline lookup yields CDR1 SNHLY and CDR2 FYNNEI. Trimming removed 7 bases from V and 2 bases from J, with 5 bases in between. CDR3 length: 11 residues. CDR3 sequence (DNA): TGTGCCAGCACGCGTCAAGAGACCCAGTACTTC. Its protein product is CASTRQETQYF.

The chain employs TRBV20-1 and TRBJ2-7; D uncertain. Germline CDR1 reads DFQATT; CDR2 reads SNEGSKA (reference sequence). This CDR3 region has 10 residues. Trimming stripped 1 base from V and 12 bases from J, with 10 bases between. The CDR3 spells CSARGPERYF. DNA for the CDR3: TGCAGTGCTAGAGGGCCCGAACGGTACTTC.

The genes are TRBV7-2 and TRBJ1-4; D gene unclear. The CDR3 contains 16 residues. V lost 4 bases and J lost 0, with 12 bases in between. CDR1 and CDR2 from the germline V gene are SGHTA and FQGNSA. This chain's CDR3 is CASSSQRTATNEKLFF. CDR3 nucleotides: TGTGCCAGCAGCTCGCAGCGCACGGCAACTAATGAAAAACTGTTTTTT.

This clone was seen a handful of times. The V call is TRBV5-6, the J call TRBJ2-3, with D perhaps TRBD2 (6 bases). This CDR3 is built from 14 residues. V shed 4 bases and J shed 2 bases, with 11 bases lying between them. The germline CDR1 and CDR2 sequences are SGHDT and YYEEEE. In DNA form, the CDR3 reads TGTGCCAGCAGCACCGGACTAACCACAGATACGCAGTATTTT. This sequence encodes CASSTGLTTDTQYF. The whole variable domain, filled in from reference TRBV5-6 and TRBJ2-3, reads DAGVTQSPTHLIKTRGQQVTLRCSPKSGHDTVSWYQQALGQGPQFIFQYYEEEERQRGNFPDRFSGHQFPNYSSELNVNALLLGDSALYLCASSTGLTTDTQYFGPGTRLTVL.

This clone was observed a few times. This sequence joins TRBV25-1 and TRBJ1-4; D is perhaps TRBD1 (6 bases). V was clipped by 6 bases and J by 2 bases, with 13 bases between them. This CDR3 has 15 amino acids. CDR1 MGHDK and CDR2 SYGVNS come from the germline V gene. The CDR3: CASSPTGFTNEKLFF. CDR3 DNA: TGTGCCAGCAGCCCTACAGGGTTTACTAATGAAAAACTGTTTTTT.

This chain links TRBV6-5 with TRBJ1-4; TRBD1 matches at 9 bases. The ends lost 6 bases at V and 5 bases at J; junction bases unmatched: 4. Per the germline V gene, CDR1 is MNHEY and CDR2 is SVGAGI. The CDR3 contains 14 residues. Here the CDR3 reads CASSLDRGNEKLFF. The CDR3 nucleotides are TGTGCCAGCAGCCTCGACAGGGGGAATGAAAAACTGTTTTTT.

Here the CDR3 reads CASSVPFGRGAYEQYF. The CDR3, as DNA: TGTGCCAGCAGCGTACCCTTCGGGAGGGGGGCCTACGAGCAGTACTTC. The V gene is TRBV13, the J gene TRBJ2-7; 8 nucleotides agree with TRBD2. The trim removed 5 bases at V and 2 bases at J, leaving 11 bases unmatched. CDR1 PRHDT and CDR2 FYEKMQ come from the germline V gene (reference sequence). CDR3 length: 16 residues. Based on the CDR3 plus reference TRBV13 and TRBJ2-7, the full variable domain is AAGVIQSPRHLIKEKRETATLKCYPIPRHDTVYWYQQGPGQDPQFLISFYEKMQSDKGSIPDRFSAQQFSDYHSELNMSSLELGDSALYFCASSVPFGRGAYEQYFGPGTRLTVT.

This clone came up a few times. The chain recombines TRBV6-5 with TRBJ1-2; D perhaps matches TRBD1 (6 bases). Germline CDR1 reads MNHEY; CDR2 reads SVGAGI. The length of the CDR3 is 13 residues. V lost 7 bases to trimming and J lost 5 bases, with 14 bases between them. The CDR3: CASNRVQLYGYTF. The CDR3 bases are TGTGCCAGCAACAGGGTACAGCTATATGGCTACACCTTC.

Here the CDR3 reads CSVGTGGSYEQYF. CDR3 nucleotides: TGCAGCGTGGGGACAGGGGGATCCTACGAGCAGTACTTC. The chain links TRBV29-1 to TRBJ2-5; TRBD1 aligns across 11 bases. The DNA end favors TRBJ2-7, so the J call may be wrong. The germline V gene has CDR1 SQVTM and CDR2 ANQGSEA. The CDR3 runs to 13 residues.

The genes are TRBV6-6 and TRBJ2-5, with 7 bases that match TRBD1. J gave up 5 bases and V 0 bases, and 9 bases lay outside the gene matches. Germline lookup yields CDR1 MNHNY and CDR2 SVGAGI (reference sequence). This CDR3 comprises 16 residues. Written as DNA, the CDR3 is TGTGCCAGCAGTTACTCTTCCCGGACAGGAGTGGAGACCCAGTACTTC. Translating gives CASSYSSRTGVETQYF.

This clone was seen a handful of times. This sequence joins TRBV7-2 and TRBJ2-1; 10 bases agree with TRBD2. Per germline, CDR1 SGHTA and CDR2 FQGNSA. The CDR3 covers 14 residues. V shed 7 bases and J 5 bases; nucleotides not matched to a gene: 5. The CDR3 here is CASTGTSVDNEQFF. The CDR3 bases are TGTGCCAGCACGGGGACTAGCGTCGACAATGAGCAGTTCTTC.

J is TRBJ2-2 and V is TRBV25-1, with TRBD1 identical over 12 bases. Trimming at V came to 0 bases and at J to 2 bases, leaving 4 bases not matched to a gene. Germline V lookup: CDR1 MGHDK, CDR2 SYGVNS. The CDR3 sequence is 18 residues long. CDR3 DNA: TGTGCCAGCAGTGAATACCAGGGGACAGGGGGCAACACCGGGGAGCTGTTTTTT. Residues: CASSEYQGTGGNTGELFF.

The chain couples TRBV7-9 to TRBJ2-7; TRBD2 agrees at 10 bases. CDR3 length: 15 amino acids. The V gene's germline CDR1 is SEHNR and CDR2 FQNEAQ (reference sequence). Germline trimming cut 2 bases from V and 5 bases from J; bases unmatched to any gene: 6. The CDR3 is CASSLRPSGSDEQYF. In DNA form, the CDR3 reads TGTGCCAGCAGCTTACGGCCTAGCGGGAGTGACGAGCAGTACTTC.

The table lists this clone with a few counts. The gene calls are TRBV19 and TRBJ2-7, with D maybe TRBD1 (5 bases). The CDR3 covers 15 residues. V lost 3 bases, J lost 0 bases, and 12 bases lay in between. In germline, CDR1 is LNHDA, CDR2 SQIVND (reference sequence). As DNA, the CDR3 is TGTGCCAGTAGTATGGGGTTCGACAGCTCCTACGAGCAGTACTTC. Its translation is CASSMGFDSSYEQYF.

This clone was found a few times. CDR3 DNA sequence: TGTGCCAGCATTACAGGACGGAACTATGGCTACACCTTC. Amino acid sequence: CASITGRNYGYTF. The gene calls are TRBV28 and TRBJ1-2; tentatively, D is TRBD1 (5 bases). The length of the CDR3 is 13 residues. Trimming took off 7 bases at V and 2 bases at J, with 11 bases between the two ends. From germline, CDR1 is MDHEN and CDR2 SYDVKM.

This clone was observed a handful of times. The chain couples TRBV6-6 to TRBJ1-1; D gene uncertain. The CDR3 has 13 amino acids. V dropped 10 bases and J dropped 1 base, with 13 bases sitting between them. Germline CDR1 MNHNY, CDR2 SVGAGI (reference sequence). The DNA for the CDR3 is TGTGCCACCCGTCGGCAGGAGAACACTGAAGCTTTCTTT. Translation gives CATRRQENTEAFF.

Turning to this clone: This may stem from a read error, because a much larger clone lies one nucleotide away. This chain uses TRBV5-6 with TRBJ1-1; TRBD1 aligns across 7 bases. After removal of 4 bases from V and 3 bases from J, the junction contained 3 bases not matched to a gene. The germline gives CDR1 SGHDT, CDR2 YYEEEE. The CDR3 contains 13 residues. In DNA form, the CDR3 reads TGTGCCAGCAGCACCGACAGGGACACTGAAGCTTTCTTT. Amino acids: CASSTDRDTEAFF.

The chain employs TRBV30 and TRBJ1-5, with a possible D match to TRBD1 (5 bases). The germline V gene encodes CDR1 GTSNPN and CDR2 SVGIG (reference sequence). Trimming pared 5 bases from V and 2 bases from J, leaving 13 bases between. The CDR3 loop spans 14 amino acids. Here the CDR3 reads CAWGLGRGNQPQHF. For the CDR3, the DNA is TGTGCCTGGGGTCTGGGCAGGGGCAATCAGCCCCAGCATTTT.

This clone was counted only a few times. This sequence joins TRBV7-2 and TRBJ2-7; D possibly corresponds to TRBD2 (6 bases). The CDR3 runs to 14 residues. Looked up from germline, CDR1 is SGHTA and CDR2 is FQGNSA. The V gene lost 5 bases and the J gene lost 3 bases, with 14 bases spanning the gap. The CDR3 spells CASSHGGENYEQYF. DNA for the CDR3: TGTGCCAGCAGCCATGGCGGGGAGAACTACGAGCAGTACTTC. The full variable domain, with the rest looked up from reference TRBV7-2 and TRBJ2-7, is GAGVSQSPSNKVTEKGKDVELRCDPISGHTALYWYRQSLGQGLEFLIYFQGNSAPDKSGLPSDRFSAERTGGSVSTLTIQRTQQEDSAVYLCASSHGGENYEQYFGPGTRLTVT.